The sequence of this T cell receptor beta chain was determined in a study of T cell responses to AZD1222 COVID-19 vaccine. Study-wide results and caveats: Clonal diversity was possibly underestimated; the donors were predominantly white British and more often female. Vaccine-associated CD4 TCRs ranged over spike, dominating at 160-218 and 743-854. Baseline seropositivity characterized only a handful of AZD1222 recipients. Repertoire sampling was restricted to post-peak T cell response timepoints.

Assay used: immunoSEQ multiplex PCR; TCRdb lists only in-frame clones, some missing. The table shows 100,000 to 130,000 clones, with roughly 90% occurring only once. Per germline, CDR1 SQVTM and CDR2 ANQGSEA. The CDR3 consists of 15 residues. The V and J ends lost 7 bases and 0 bases respectively, with 17 bases between them. Points on this clone: Antigen: not known.

This chain links TRBV29-1 with TRBJ2-3, with TRBD2 as a possible D gene (7 bases). The sequencing used peripheral blood, collected on day 0 of MenACWY control vaccination. The receptor was derived from an adult in good health. The CDR3 nucleotides read TGCAGCGCTAATGGGGGGGCCCTAAGCACAGATACGCAGTATTTT. This translates into CSANGGALSTDTQYF.